A few counts support the clone carrying this T cell receptor beta chain. The sample originates from a study of spatial heterogeneity in lung cancer. As to time point: sample taken at primary tumor resection. Tumor, nontumor lung or frozen PBMC supplied whole RNA, sequenced without sorting. This CDR3 spans 15 amino acids. The germline V gene encodes CDR1 SGHVS and CDR2 FNYEAQ. The ends were cut back, 0 bases at V and 2 bases at J, with 10 bases in the middle. On each TCR cDNA molecule, a unique molecular identifier was present. MiXCR was run by TCRdb on the 5' RACE reads, yielding one entry per CDR3 protein. The profile shows roughly 79,000 distinct CDR3 sequences, roughly 13% of them singletons.

The chain uses TRBV7-6 and TRBJ2-5; unclear D gene. The TCR originated in a male donor with early-stage non-small cell lung cancer. This specimen was PBMCs, taken at surgery. For the CDR3, the DNA is TGTGCCAGCAGCTTAGCGTTCGGATTACAAGAGACCCAGTACTTC. The encoded protein is CASSLAFGLQETQYF.